Presented here are 7 T cell receptor beta chains from one specimen sequenced in a study of CD8+CD57+ T cells in acquired aplastic anemia. The TCR beta profiling, which covered VDJ combination and CDR3 sequence, was carried out using genomic DNA as the template. Each CDR3 protein is one row after TCRdb ran MiXCR on the reads. The sample yields just over 400,000 distinct CDR3 sequences, 55% to 70% seen once. The specimen sequenced was sorted CD4+, CD8+, or CD8+CD57+ T cells (not recorded which) from PBMCs. These receptors all stem from a human donor in good health, serving as a control.

This clonotype was seen repeatedly, ten times or more. The chain couples TRBV29-1 to TRBJ1-2, with a possible D match to TRBD1 (5 bases). V lost 4 bases and J lost 0, with 12 bases in between. The CDR3 spans 14 residues. Germline values: CDR1 SQVTM, CDR2 ANQGSEA. The CDR3 coding sequence is TGCAGCGTTGGGTCACAGGAGGCTAACTATGGCTACACCTTC. Amino acids: CSVGSQEANYGYTF.

V and J are TRBV20-1 and TRBJ1-1; D is unresolved. Between the trimmed V and J ends, which lost 0 bases and 12 bases, there was a span of 17 bases. The CDR3 is 13 amino acids. Germline V gene data show CDR1 as DFQATT and CDR2 as SNEGSKA (reference sequence). Here the CDR3 reads CSARDLFFEITFF. The CDR3 DNA reads as TGCAGTGCTAGAGACCTGTTCTTTGAAATAACTTTCTTT.

This chain joins TRBV29-1 and TRBJ2-7; TRBD2 aligns across 13 bases. The germline V gene encodes CDR1 SQVTM and CDR2 ANQGSEA. CDR3 size: 14 residues. The ends lost 5 bases at V and 4 bases at J; junction bases unmatched: 5. CDR3 nucleotide sequence: TGCAGCGTTAGGGGACTAGCGGGACAATACGAGCAGTACTTC. This gives the protein CSVRGLAGQYEQYF.

The chain combines TRBV7-2 with TRBJ2-1, with TRBD1 matching over 8 bases. This CDR3 has 11 amino acids. Germline V gives CDR1 SGHTA, CDR2 FQGNSA. V lost 6 bases to trimming and J lost 13 bases; unmatched junction nucleotides: 5. In DNA form, the CDR3 reads TGTGCCAGCAGTCAAGGACAGGGACAGTTCTTC. The encoded protein is CASSQGQGQFF.

This chain links TRBV29-1 with TRBJ1-2, with TRBD1 as a possible D gene (5 bases). Germline assignment: CDR1 SQVTM and CDR2 ANQGSEA. V gave up 3 bases and J gave up 7 bases, with 9 bases separating them. CDR3 length: 11 residues. The CDR3 DNA reads as TGCAGCGTTGATCAGGGAAGTGGCTACACCTTC. The encoded protein is CSVDQGSGYTF.

The sample holds a few counts of this clonotype. The V gene is TRBV6-6, the J gene TRBJ2-4, with D hard to call. V was cut by 9 bases and J by 2 bases, with 17 bases left in between. CDR1 MNHNY and CDR2 SVGAGI come from the germline V gene (reference sequence). The CDR3 has 15 amino acids. The CDR3 coding sequence is TGTGCCAGTAGTATCGGCCTAGTTCCCAAAAACATTCAGTACTTC. Translation gives CASSIGLVPKNIQYF.

This clonotype has just a few counts. This may come from a read error, since a much larger clone is one base off. The chain has TRBV29-1 and TRBJ2-3; the D is unclear. This CDR3 has 11 amino acids. From germline, CDR1 is SQVTM and CDR2 ANQGSEA. The V end was cut by 7 bases, the J end by 4 bases, with 9 bases between. CDR3 DNA sequence: TGCAGCGCTTACGCGGCAGATACGCAGTATTTT. Encoded protein: CSAYAADTQYF.